The 3 T cell receptor beta chains reported below all come from one sample, sequenced in a study of blood T cell repertoires in COVID-19. Some clones are missing from TCRdb's copy, which holds only in-frame ones; the method was immunoSEQ multiplex PCR. The table has roughly 300,000 clones, approximately 87% seen once. The sample consisted of peripheral blood. The source of these receptors is a woman aged 25-40 years with COVID-19, enrolled during active disease.

V gene TRBV7-9 combines with J gene TRBJ1-5; D not certain. V lost 5 bases and J 0 bases, leaving 17 bases between the germline ends. The V gene's germline CDR1 is SEHNR and CDR2 FQNEAQ (reference sequence). The CDR3 has 17 residues. The CDR3 sequence: CASSRMGGSYSNQPQHF. DNA of the CDR3: TGTGCCAGCAGCCGCATGGGAGGTTCCTATAGCAATCAGCCCCAGCATTTT.

V usage is TRBV5-5 and J usage is TRBJ1-2; 8 bases map to TRBD1. V was pared by 2 bases and J by 6 bases, with 3 bases of the junction left unmatched. The CDR3 runs 13 residues. Per the germline V gene, CDR1 is SGHKS and CDR2 is YYEKEE (reference sequence). The CDR3 bases are TGTGCCAGCAGCTTACAGGGGGACCATGGCTACACCTTC. Its protein is CASSLQGDHGYTF.

Notes on this clone: The same CDR3 is also encoded by other DNA sequences in this sample. V gene TRBV5-1 combines with J gene TRBJ1-1; D remains unclear. This CDR3 has 13 residues. Per germline, CDR1 SGHRS and CDR2 YFSETQ. The V gene lost 2 bases and the J gene lost 0 bases, with 5 bases spanning the gap. CDR3 region: CASSLTVNTEAFF. DNA of the CDR3: TGCGCCAGCAGCTTAACGGTGAACACTGAAGCTTTCTTT.